The next 24 T cell receptor beta chains were all read from a single sample in a study of CD8 T cells in Susac syndrome. Reverse transcription of roughly 0.45 to 1 ug RNA was carried out with random hexamers. Each CDR3 protein is one row after TCRdb ran MiXCR on the immunoSEQ multiplex PCR reads. This table holds more than 100,000 distinct CDR3 sequences, around 94% found once. Material: CD8+ T cells from PBMCs. The receptors originated from a human donor with Susac syndrome.

The chain recombines TRBV29-1 with TRBJ2-1; D is undetermined. This CDR3 contains 12 residues. The germline V gene encodes CDR1 SQVTM and CDR2 ANQGSEA. Trimming took 2 bases from V and 9 from J, leaving 11 bases between them. The CDR3 bases are TGCAGCGTTGAAATTTTAGTAAGTGAGCAGTTCTTC. Translated, it gives CSVEILVSEQFF.

V and J are TRBV20-1 and TRBJ2-7; D tentatively reads TRBD1 or TRBD2 (6 bases each). Per the germline V gene, CDR1 is DFQATT and CDR2 is SNEGSKA (reference sequence). Trimming removed 6 bases from V and 0 bases from J, with 12 bases in between. The CDR3 extends over 13 amino acids. In DNA form, the CDR3 reads TGCAGTGCCCGGCCGGGGGCCTCCTACGAGCAGTACTTC. Translated, it gives CSARPGASYEQYF.

The chain is built from TRBV2 and TRBJ2-7, with D uncertain. V was pared by 7 bases and J by 5 bases, with 12 bases between. The germline V gene has CDR1 SNHLY and CDR2 FYNNEI. The CDR3 is 12 amino acids. In DNA form, the CDR3 reads TGTGCCAGCATGTGGATAATGGACGAGCAGTACTTC. It translates to CASMWIMDEQYF.

A note on this clonotype: The limits of the CDR3 on the DNA are not certain, so only TCRdb's listed CDR3 is given. This chain uses TRBV20-1 with TRBJ2-1; the table's D call TRBD1 went unverified against the DNA. The CDR3 numbers 13 amino acids, ends counted. The germline V gene encodes CDR1 DFQATT and CDR2 SNEGSKA (reference sequence). The CDR3 protein is CSLGTGGYNEQFF.

CDR3: CSASHPDREYTGELFF. The CDR3, as DNA: TGCAGTGCTAGTCATCCGGACAGGGAATACACCGGGGAGCTGTTTTTT. This chain uses TRBV20-1 with TRBJ2-2; 8 bases agree with TRBD1. Germline CDR1 and CDR2: DFQATT and SNEGSKA (reference sequence). The CDR3 has 16 amino acids. With 3 bases clipped from V and 3 bases from J, the junction kept 9 bases outside the gene matches.

The chain recombines TRBV3-1 with TRBJ1-1; no reliable D call. This CDR3 is built from 12 residues. CDR1 is LGHDT and CDR2 is YNNKEL in the germline V gene (reference sequence). Trimming stripped 4 bases from V and 5 bases from J, with 8 bases between. The CDR3 DNA follows: TGTGCCAGCAGCCCCCGGGGTACTGAAGCTTTCTTT. It encodes CASSPRGTEAFF. The variable domain in full, completed from reference TRBV3-1 and TRBJ1-1, reads DTAVSQTPKYLVTQMGNDKSIKCEQNLGHDTMYWYKQDSKKFLKIMFSYNNKELIINETVPNRFSPKSPDKAHLNLHINSLELGDSAVYFCASSPRGTEAFFGQGTRLTVV.

This clonotype was seen a handful of times. The rearrangement joins TRBV5-1 to TRBJ1-5, with D perhaps matching TRBD1 (5 bases). The CDR3 has 16 amino acids. Germline V gene lookup returns CDR1 SGHRS and CDR2 YFSETQ. The V end was cut by 4 bases, the J end by 1 base, with 15 bases between. The CDR3 coding sequence is TGCGCCAGCAGCCCGACCCCGGGGGGGAGCAATCAGCCCCAGCATTTT. This gives the protein CASSPTPGGSNQPQHF. Filled out from reference TRBV5-1 and TRBJ1-5, the complete variable domain reads KAGVTQTPRYLIKTRGQQVTLSCSPISGHRSVSWYQQTPGQGLQFLFEYFSETQRNKGNFPGRFSGRQFSNSRSEMNVSTLELGDSALYLCASSPTPGGSNQPQHFGDGTRLSIL.

V is TRBV11-2 and J is TRBJ2-1, with D tentatively TRBD1 (6 bases). The CDR3 covers 16 residues. CDR1 is SGHAT, CDR2 FQNNGV, per germline. Deletions cut 0 bases from V and 4 bases from J, with 13 bases between. CDR3 amino acids: CASSLEVRTAYNEQFF. CDR3 sequence (DNA): TGTGCCAGCAGCTTAGAAGTTAGGACAGCTTACAATGAGCAGTTCTTC.

This clonotype showed up just once. J is TRBJ2-1 and V is TRBV3-1, with D possibly TRBD2 on 5 matching bases. The CDR3 sequence is 16 residues long. CDR1 and CDR2 (germline): LGHDT, YNNKEL (reference sequence). Trimming removed 2 bases at V and 1 base at J, with 12 bases between. CDR3 sequence (DNA): TGTGCCAGCAGCCAATCAGGACTGAGGTCCTACAATGAGCAGTTCTTC. It translates to CASSQSGLRSYNEQFF.

V gene TRBV20-1 combines with J gene TRBJ1-1; D is unclear. This CDR3 is 13 amino acids long. The ends were cut back, 3 bases at V and 4 bases at J, with 12 bases in the middle. Germline CDR1 is DFQATT and CDR2 is SNEGSKA (reference sequence). The CDR3 loop is CSARRATGTEAFF. DNA for the CDR3: TGCAGTGCTAGGAGGGCTACTGGCACTGAAGCTTTCTTT.

This clonotype was seen a single time. V gene TRBV9 combines with J gene TRBJ1-6; maybe TRBD1 (5 bases). CDR3 length: 12 amino acids. CDR1 is SGDLS and CDR2 is YYNGEE in the germline V gene. Trimming stripped 4 bases from V and 11 bases from J, with 10 bases between. CDR3 loop: CASSRQGTPLHF. CDR3 sequence (DNA): TGTGCCAGCAGCAGGCAGGGTACACCCCTCCACTTT. The variable domain in full, completed from reference TRBV9 and TRBJ1-6, reads DSGVTQTPKHLITATGQRVTLRCSPRSGDLSVYWYQQSLDQGLQFLIQYYNGEERAKGNILERFSAQQFPDLHSELNLSSLELGDSALYFCASSRQGTPLHFGNGTRLTVT.

The V and J genes are TRBV29-1 and TRBJ1-4, with D tentatively TRBD1 (5 bases). This CDR3 has 12 amino acids. Per the germline V gene, CDR1 is SQVTM and CDR2 is ANQGSEA. The CDR3 sequence is CGSRQINEKLFF. Here the CDR3 DNA reads TGCGGGAGTAGACAGATTAATGAAAAACTGTTTTTT.

V is TRBV30 and J is TRBJ2-1; the match to TRBD2 covers 12 bases. This CDR3 spans 15 amino acids. CDR1 is GTSNPN, CDR2 SVGIG, per germline (reference sequence). V trimming: 2 bases; J trimming: 3 bases; junction bases outside the gene matches: 2. CDR3 loop: CAWSRLAGDYNEQFF. As DNA, the CDR3 is TGTGCCTGGAGTAGACTAGCGGGAGACTACAATGAGCAGTTCTTC.

The rearrangement links TRBV29-1 to TRBJ2-3, with 8 positions matching TRBD2. After removal of 4 bases from V and 0 bases from J, the junction contained 0 bases not matched to a gene. This CDR3 has 13 residues. Germline V gives CDR1 SQVTM, CDR2 ANQGSEA. This CDR3 is CSVVAGSTDTQYF. DNA for the CDR3: TGCAGCGTTGTAGCGGGAAGCACAGATACGCAGTATTTT.

This rearrangement joins TRBV9 to TRBJ2-3; maybe TRBD1 (5 bases). This CDR3 comprises 16 residues. V lost 4 bases, J lost 3 bases, and 18 bases lay in between. CDR1 is SGDLS and CDR2 is YYNGEE in the germline V gene. CDR3 sequence (DNA): TGTGCCAGCAGCCTCCCTCCAGGGCTAGAAACAGATACGCAGTATTTT. Its translation: CASSLPPGLETDTQYF.

The rearrangement joins TRBV7-8 to TRBJ2-1; 11 nucleotides align to TRBD2. V was clipped by 2 bases and J by 0 bases; unmatched bases: 3. Germline assignment: CDR1 SGHVS and CDR2 FQNEAQ. CDR3 length: 17 amino acids. The CDR3, as DNA: TGTGCCAGCAGCTTACTAGCGGGGGGCTACTCCTACAATGAGCAGTTCTTC. Its translation: CASSLLAGGYSYNEQFF.

This sequence joins TRBV4-2 and TRBJ2-2, with D maybe TRBD2 (6 bases). This CDR3 comprises 15 residues. In germline, CDR1 is LGHNA, CDR2 YNFKEQ. Trimming left V 5 bases short and J 2 bases short, with 12 bases between. CDR3 DNA sequence: TGTGCCAGCAGCGGATATAGCGGTAACACCGGGGAGCTGTTTTTT. Translating gives CASSGYSGNTGELFF.

This clonotype was detected only once. V usage is TRBV29-1 and J usage is TRBJ2-7; D gene unclear. V was cut by 6 bases and J by 1 base, with 13 bases left in between. The CDR3 is 13 amino acids. CDR1 and CDR2 from the germline V gene are SQVTM and ANQGSEA. CDR3 residues: CSVQASSSYEQYF. The CDR3 DNA sequence: TGCAGCGTACAAGCCTCTAGTTCCTACGAGCAGTACTTC.

The count of this clonotype is one. V and J are TRBV15 and TRBJ2-5; D may be TRBD1 or TRBD2 (5 bases each). Germline V gives CDR1 LNHNV, CDR2 YYDKDF (reference sequence). The CDR3 contains 16 residues. Trimming removed 4 bases from V and 2 bases from J, with 17 bases in between. CDR3 DNA: TGTGCCACCAGCACTACTCGGGACGCCGTTCAAGAGACCCAGTACTTC. Its protein product is CATSTTRDAVQETQYF.

The V and J genes are TRBV7-6 and TRBJ2-7, with TRBD2 matching over 11 bases. Germline lookup yields CDR1 SGHVS and CDR2 FNYEAQ. The CDR3 is made up of 13 amino acids. V shed 5 bases and J 7 bases; nucleotides not matched to a gene: 4. The CDR3 sequence: CASSRIAGGEQYF. The CDR3 DNA reads as TGTGCCAGCAGCCGTATAGCGGGAGGGGAGCAGTACTTC.

The chain has TRBV4-1 and TRBJ2-3, with 9 nucleotides matching TRBD2. V lost 5 bases to trimming and J lost 2 bases; unmatched junction nucleotides: 8. This CDR3 comprises 16 residues. Per germline, CDR1 MGHRA and CDR2 YSYEKL. The CDR3 loop is CASSFRTSDNTDTQYF. The CDR3 nucleotides are TGCGCCAGCAGCTTCCGGACTAGCGATAACACAGATACGCAGTATTTT.

The chain has TRBV6-6 and TRBJ2-3; D gene uncertain. Germline V lookup: CDR1 MNHNY, CDR2 SVGAGI (reference sequence). This CDR3 is 13 amino acids long. The V and J ends lost 6 bases and 2 bases respectively, with 9 bases between them. CDR3 sequence: CASSMGHTDTQYF. CDR3 sequence (DNA): TGTGCCAGCAGCATGGGTCACACAGATACGCAGTATTTT.

This chain links TRBV20-1 with TRBJ2-5; tentative D call: TRBD1 (6 bases). Germline V gene lookup returns CDR1 DFQATT and CDR2 SNEGSKA (reference sequence). Deletions cut 5 bases from V and 1 base from J, with 14 bases between. CDR3 length: 14 amino acids. DNA of the CDR3: TGCAGTGCTCCGGTAGGGACACCCCAAGAGACCCAGTACTTC. Amino acid sequence: CSAPVGTPQETQYF.

This sequence joins TRBV20-1 and TRBJ1-6; D is perhaps TRBD1 (6 bases). The CDR3 has 13 residues. Deletions cut 3 bases from V and 9 bases from J, with 12 bases between. Germline V gives CDR1 DFQATT, CDR2 SNEGSKA (reference sequence). The CDR3 DNA sequence: TGCAGTGCTAGGCCAGGGGAGGGTTCACCCCTCCACTTT. This gives the protein CSARPGEGSPLHF.